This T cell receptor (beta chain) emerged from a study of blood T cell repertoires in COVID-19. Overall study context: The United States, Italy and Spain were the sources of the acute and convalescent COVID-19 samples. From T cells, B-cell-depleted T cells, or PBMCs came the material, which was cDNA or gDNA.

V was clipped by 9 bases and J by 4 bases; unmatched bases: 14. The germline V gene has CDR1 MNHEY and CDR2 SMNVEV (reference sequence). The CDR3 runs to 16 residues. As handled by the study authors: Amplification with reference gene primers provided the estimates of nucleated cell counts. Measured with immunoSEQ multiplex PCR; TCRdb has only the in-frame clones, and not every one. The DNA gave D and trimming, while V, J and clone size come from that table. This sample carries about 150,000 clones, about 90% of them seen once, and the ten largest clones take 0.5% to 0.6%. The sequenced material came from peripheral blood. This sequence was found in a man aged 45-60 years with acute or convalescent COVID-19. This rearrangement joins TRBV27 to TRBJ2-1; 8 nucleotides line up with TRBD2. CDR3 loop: CASSKALGTSYNEQFF. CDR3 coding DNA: TGTGCCAGTAGTAAGGCCCTCGGGACTAGTTACAATGAGCAGTTCTTC.